This TCR beta chain was sequenced for a study of identical twins. This clonotype was recorded a few times. V was trimmed by 2 bases and J by 2 bases, leaving 13 bases between them. CDR1 is SEHNR, CDR2 FQNEAQ, per germline (reference sequence). This CDR3 region has 16 residues. A universal primer binding site was introduced by template switching. The final cDNA contained unique molecular identifiers. TCRdb itself ran the 5' RACE reads through MiXCR, one entry per CDR3 protein. This sample has hundreds of thousands of distinct CDR3 sequences, with 7.5% to 9.5% found just once. These data were likewise used in another study, on yellow fever vaccine responses in identical twins.

The TCR originated in a young woman in good health. The source material was CD8+ T cells sorted from blood. V and J are TRBV7-9 and TRBJ2-1; perhaps TRBD2 as D (5 bases). CDR3 loop: CASSLMPPAAYNEQFF. DNA for the CDR3: TGTGCCAGCAGCTTAATGCCCCCAGCGGCCTACAATGAGCAGTTCTTC.